The 5 T cell receptor beta chains below were found in one sample sequenced in a study of regulatory T cells in long-lasting Graves disease. Time point meaning: persistent/refractory GD, antithyroid drugs over 5 years with positive TRAb. Scientists built the TCR library using RNA that was extracted from PBMCs. Through Arm-PCR of CDR3 regions and iRepertoire HTBI primers, TCR beta libraries were built. TCRdb processed the multiplex PCR reads anew with MiXCR; each CDR3 protein has one entry. Of approximately 690,000 distinct CDR3 sequences in the sample, around 30% were seen once. The sample consisted of peripheral blood mononuclear cells (PBMCs), taken when the disease was refractory, from a patient treated with antithyroid drugs. These receptors all stem from a female donor with Graves disease.

This sequence joins TRBV28 and TRBJ1-2, with TRBD1 as a possible D gene (6 bases). The germline V and J ends were trimmed by 8 bases and 0 bases, with 16 bases remaining between them. Germline CDR1 is MDHEN and CDR2 is SYDVKM. This CDR3 contains 15 residues. This CDR3 reads CASEVGGEPNYGYTF. In DNA, the CDR3 is TGTGCCAGCGAAGTGGGGGGCGAGCCTAACTATGGCTACACCTTC.

This clonotype was detected a few times. The chain has TRBV5-1 and TRBJ1-1; the D gene is possibly TRBD1 (6 bases). V was clipped by 0 bases and J by 1 base, with 22 bases between them. This CDR3 spans 19 amino acids. CDR1 is SGHRS, CDR2 YFSETQ, per germline. The CDR3 bases are TGCGCCAGCAGCTTGGACCCCAGGGGCTTTTCATCAGCGAACACTGAAGCTTTCTTT. Protein product: CASSLDPRGFSSANTEAFF.

This sequence joins TRBV4-1 and TRBJ1-1, with D hard to call. The CDR3 has 16 residues. CDR1 is MGHRA, CDR2 YSYEKL, per germline. Deletions cut 0 bases from V and 8 bases from J, with 19 bases between. CDR3 protein: CASSQDTTSYSVEAFF. The DNA of the CDR3 is TGCGCCAGCAGCCAAGATACGACTTCCTATTCGGTAGAAGCTTTCTTT.

The V and J genes are TRBV19 and TRBJ1-1, with 7 bases lining up with TRBD1. Germline loops: CDR1 LNHDA, CDR2 SQIVND (reference sequence). This CDR3 is built from 16 residues. V lost 9 bases and J lost 2; bases outside the gene matches: 15. The CDR3 DNA sequence: TGTGCCAGCATTCCCAGGCAGGGGGGTAAAAACACTGAAGCTTTCTTT. Its translation is CASIPRQGGKNTEAFF.

This clonotype has a handful of counts. The chain joins TRBV25-1 to TRBJ1-4; the D is unclear. The CDR3 loop spans 15 amino acids. Germline CDR1 reads MGHDK; CDR2 reads SYGVNS. V was cut by 1 base and J by 5 bases, with 11 bases left in between. CDR3 amino acids: CASSEWGAANEKLFF. The DNA of the CDR3 is TGTGCCAGCAGTGAATGGGGAGCCGCAAATGAAAAACTGTTTTTT. Together with reference TRBV25-1 and TRBJ1-4, the CDR3 gives the full variable domain: EADIYQTPRYLVIGTGKKITLECSQTMGHDKMYWYQQDPGMELHLIHYSYGVNSTEKGDLSSESTVSRIRTEHFPLTLESARPSHTSQYLCASSEWGAANEKLFFGSGTQLSVL.